The 7 T cell receptor beta chains below come from one sample, sequenced in a study of T cells in Graves' hyperthyroidism and ophthalmopathy (dated by TCRdb to between 2019 and 2020). The library was prepared using multiplex PCR. Sequenced on an Illumina HiSeq 2000. TCR beta CDR3 regions were amplified from RNA transcripts. The TCR CDR3 was subjected to a first round of RT-PCR using the HTBI primer set and the Qiagen OneStep RT-PCR kit. TCRdb applied fastp at Q25 and MiXCR to the public reads, then kept only in-frame beta chains. Each entry is one CDR3 protein sequence, shown with its most common DNA and genes. This sample has 450,000 to 600,000 distinct CDR3 sequences in its table, and around 15% of those were observed once. The ten largest clones capture roughly 13% of the sample. The sample taken for sequencing was blood. The receptors shown here come from a woman aged 40-49 years with Graves' hyperthyroidism.

The rearrangement joins TRBV5-1 to TRBJ1-4; maybe TRBD1 (6 bases). V was trimmed by 2 bases and J by 0 bases, leaving 11 bases between them. This CDR3 region has 16 residues. From germline, CDR1 is SGHRS and CDR2 YFSETQ. CDR3 nucleotides: TGCGCCAGCAGCTTCGAGGGGGATGCAACTAATGAAAAACTGTTTTTT. It codes for CASSFEGDATNEKLFF.

This clonotype was counted many times. The chain recombines TRBV10-3 with TRBJ2-7; D is perhaps TRBD2 (6 bases). CDR1 is ENHRY, CDR2 SYGVKD, per germline. The CDR3 runs to 15 residues. Between the trimmed V and J ends, which lost 4 bases and 0 bases, there was a span of 13 bases. DNA of the CDR3: TGTGCCATCAGTGTAGGAGGGCCCAGCTCCTACGAGCAGTACTTC. It specifies CAISVGGPSSYEQYF.

This chain uses TRBV20-1 with TRBJ1-2, with TRBD1 matching 8 bases. Trimming removed 5 bases from V and 8 bases from J; junction bases left unmatched: 4. Germline V gene sequence: CDR1 DFQATT, CDR2 SNEGSKA (reference sequence). The CDR3 contains 11 residues. This CDR3 reads CSADDRGGYTF. CDR3 nucleotides: TGCAGTGCTGATGACAGGGGAGGCTACACCTTC.

Remarks on this clonotype: In this CDR3 the conserved last residue, phenylalanine or tryptophan, is missing, so a read error is likely. The rearrangement links TRBV11-2 to TRBJ2-7; 7 positions match TRBD1. The CDR3 is 14 amino acids. The V and J ends lost 6 bases and 0 bases, in that order; junction bases with no gene match: 5. Germline V lookup: CDR1 SGHAT, CDR2 FQNNGV. The CDR3 sequence is CASSRGQASYEQYL. Here the CDR3 DNA reads TGTGCCAGCAGTCGAGGACAGGCCTCCTACGAGCAGTACCTC.

This clonotype has at least ten counts. The CDR3 DNA is TGTGCCAGCAGTTCCCTGACTAGCGGGAGCGCCTACGAGCAGTACTTC. Translation: CASSSLTSGSAYEQYF. The chain carries TRBV27 and TRBJ2-7, with 12 nucleotides matching TRBD2. Germline-derived CDR1 and CDR2 are MNHEY and SMNVEV (reference sequence). The CDR3 totals 16 residues. V lost 4 bases and J lost 2; bases outside the gene matches: 6.

This clonotype appeared many times. This rearrangement joins TRBV7-8 to TRBJ2-2; TRBD2 is a possible D gene (5 bases). Germline V gives CDR1 SGHVS, CDR2 FQNEAQ. This CDR3 region has 15 residues. V dropped 1 base and J dropped 8 bases, with 14 bases sitting between them. The CDR3 reads CASSLGKARLGELFF. DNA for the CDR3: TGTGCCAGCAGCTTAGGGAAGGCGAGACTAGGGGAGCTGTTTTTT. Variable domain in full (rest from reference TRBV7-8 and TRBJ2-2): GAGVSQSPRYKVAKRGQDVALRCDPISGHVSLFWYQQALGQGPEFLTYFQNEAQLDKSGLPSDRFFAERPEGSVSTLKIQRTQQEDSAVYLCASSLGKARLGELFFGEGSRLTVL.

In its sample, this clonotype was seen many times. The chain employs TRBV5-1 and TRBJ2-7; 11 nucleotides line up with TRBD1. This CDR3 has 14 residues. Trimming at V came to 0 bases and at J to 5 bases, leaving 1 base not matched to a gene. The germline gives CDR1 SGHRS, CDR2 YFSETQ. Here the CDR3 reads CASSLGGQGDEQYF. The CDR3 nucleotides read TGCGCCAGCAGCTTGGGGGGACAGGGGGACGAGCAGTACTTC.